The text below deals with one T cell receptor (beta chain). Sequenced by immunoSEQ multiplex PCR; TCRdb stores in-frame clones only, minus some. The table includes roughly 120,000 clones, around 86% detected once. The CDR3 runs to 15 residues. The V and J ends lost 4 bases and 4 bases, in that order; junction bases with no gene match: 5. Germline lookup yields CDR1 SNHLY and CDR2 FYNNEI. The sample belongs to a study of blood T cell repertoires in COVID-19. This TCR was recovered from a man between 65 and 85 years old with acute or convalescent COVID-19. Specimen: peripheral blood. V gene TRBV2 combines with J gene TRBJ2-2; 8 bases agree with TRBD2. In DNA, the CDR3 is TGTGCCAGCAGTGCGGTTGCGGGGGGCACCGGGGAGCTGTTTTTT. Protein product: CASSAVAGGTGELFF.